This TCR beta chain was recorded in a study of spatial heterogeneity in lung cancer. V shed 1 base and J shed 8 bases, with 3 bases lying between them. The CDR3 is 12 amino acids. Germline CDR1 LGHDT, CDR2 YNNKEL (reference sequence). MiXCR, applied by TCRdb to the 5' RACE reads, yields one record per CDR3 protein. Found here are tens of thousands of distinct CDR3 sequences, roughly 7.2% of them singletons; the top ten hold 29%. Time point described: sample taken at primary tumor resection. This chain joins TRBV3-1 and TRBJ1-6; D is undetermined. The sequence was collected from a female donor with early-stage non-small cell lung cancer. The input for sequencing was PBMCs, taken at surgery. CDR3 coding DNA: TGTGCCAGCAGCCAAGGAGATTCACCCCTCCACTTT. Encoded protein: CASSQGDSPLHF.